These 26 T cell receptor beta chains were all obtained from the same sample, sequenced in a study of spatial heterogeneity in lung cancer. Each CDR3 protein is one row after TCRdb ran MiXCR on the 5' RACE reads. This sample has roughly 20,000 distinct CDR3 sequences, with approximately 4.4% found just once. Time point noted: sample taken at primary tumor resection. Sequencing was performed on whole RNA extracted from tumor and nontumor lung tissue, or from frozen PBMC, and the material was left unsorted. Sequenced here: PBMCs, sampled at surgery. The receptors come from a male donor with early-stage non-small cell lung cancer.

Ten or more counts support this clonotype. This chain's CDR3 is CASSLEGDHEQYF. CDR3 nucleotides: TGTGCCAGCAGCTTAGAGGGGGACCACGAGCAGTACTTC. V is TRBV7-9 and J is TRBJ2-7; possibly TRBD1 for D (6 bases). V lost 1 base and J 5 bases, leaving 9 bases between the germline ends. Germline V gives CDR1 SEHNR, CDR2 FQNEAQ (reference sequence). This CDR3 is 13 amino acids long.

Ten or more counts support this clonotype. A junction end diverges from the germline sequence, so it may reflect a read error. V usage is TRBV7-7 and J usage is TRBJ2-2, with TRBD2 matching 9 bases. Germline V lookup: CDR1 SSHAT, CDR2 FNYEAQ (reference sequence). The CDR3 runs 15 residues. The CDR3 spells CASSLNSGSPGELFF. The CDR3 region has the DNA TGTGCTAGCAGCTTAAATAGCGGGAGCCCCGGGGAGCTGTTTTTT. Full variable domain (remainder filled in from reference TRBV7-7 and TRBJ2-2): GAGVSQSPRYKVTKRGQDVTLRCDPISSHATLYWYQQALGQGPEFLTYFNYEAQPDKSGLPSDRFSAERPEGSISTLTIQRTEQRDSAMYRCASSLNSGSPGELFFGEGSRLTVL.

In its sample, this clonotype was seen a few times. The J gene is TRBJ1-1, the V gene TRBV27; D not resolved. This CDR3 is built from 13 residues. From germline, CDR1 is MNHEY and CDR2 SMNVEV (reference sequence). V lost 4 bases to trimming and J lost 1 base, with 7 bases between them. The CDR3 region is CASSYVANTEAFF. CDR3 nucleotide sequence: TGTGCCAGCAGTTACGTGGCGAACACTGAAGCTTTCTTT.

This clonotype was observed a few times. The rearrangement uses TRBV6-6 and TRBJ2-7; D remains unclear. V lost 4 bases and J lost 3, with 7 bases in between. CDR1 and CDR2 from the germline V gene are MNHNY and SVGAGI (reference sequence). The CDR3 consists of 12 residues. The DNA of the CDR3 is TGTGCCAGCAGTTCAAGGTTCTACGAGCAGTACTTC. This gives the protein CASSSRFYEQYF.

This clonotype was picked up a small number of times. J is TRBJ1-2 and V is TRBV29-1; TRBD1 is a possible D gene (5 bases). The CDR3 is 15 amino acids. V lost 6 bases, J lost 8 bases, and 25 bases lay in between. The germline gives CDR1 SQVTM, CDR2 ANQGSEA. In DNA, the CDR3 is TGCAGCGTCGAAAACCCAGCCGCCGACAGAATCGGCTACACCTTC. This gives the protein CSVENPAADRIGYTF.

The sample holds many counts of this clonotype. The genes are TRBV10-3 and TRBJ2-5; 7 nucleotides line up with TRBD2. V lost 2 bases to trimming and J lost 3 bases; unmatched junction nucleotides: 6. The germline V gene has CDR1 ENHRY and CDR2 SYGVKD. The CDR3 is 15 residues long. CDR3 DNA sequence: TGTGCCATCAGTGAGCAAGGGACTATAAAAGAGACCCAGTACTTC. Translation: CAISEQGTIKETQYF.

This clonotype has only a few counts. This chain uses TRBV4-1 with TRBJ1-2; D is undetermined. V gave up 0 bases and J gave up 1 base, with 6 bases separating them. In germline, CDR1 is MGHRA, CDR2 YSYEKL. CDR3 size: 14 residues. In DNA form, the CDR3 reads TGCGCCAGCAGCCAAGACGGGATTAACTATGGCTACACCTTC. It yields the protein CASSQDGINYGYTF.

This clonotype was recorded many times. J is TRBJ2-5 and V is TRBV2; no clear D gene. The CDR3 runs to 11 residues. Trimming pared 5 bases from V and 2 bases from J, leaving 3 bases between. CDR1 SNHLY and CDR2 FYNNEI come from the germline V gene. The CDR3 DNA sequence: TGTGCCAGCAGTAGGCAAGAGACCCAGTACTTC. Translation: CASSRQETQYF.

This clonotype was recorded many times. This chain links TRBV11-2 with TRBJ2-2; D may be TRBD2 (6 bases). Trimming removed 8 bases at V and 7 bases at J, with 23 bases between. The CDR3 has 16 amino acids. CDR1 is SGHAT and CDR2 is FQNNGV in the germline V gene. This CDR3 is CASERTRAGSVGELFF. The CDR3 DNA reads TGTGCCAGCGAGCGCACTCGGGCCGGGAGTGTCGGGGAGCTGTTTTTT.

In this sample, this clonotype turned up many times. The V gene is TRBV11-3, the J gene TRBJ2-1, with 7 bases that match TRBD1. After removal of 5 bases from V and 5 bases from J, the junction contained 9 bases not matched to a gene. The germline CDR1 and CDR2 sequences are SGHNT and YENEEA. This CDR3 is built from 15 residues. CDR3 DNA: TGTGCCAGCAGCCGGGACAGAGATTCAAACAATGAGCAGTTCTTC. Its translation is CASSRDRDSNNEQFF.

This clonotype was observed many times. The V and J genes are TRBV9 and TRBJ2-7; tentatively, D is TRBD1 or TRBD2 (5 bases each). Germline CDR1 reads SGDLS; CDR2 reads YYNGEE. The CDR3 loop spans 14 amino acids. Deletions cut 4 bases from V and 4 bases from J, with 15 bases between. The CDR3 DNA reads TGTGCCAGCAGCACCCTCACCGAGGGGTACGAGCAGTACTTC. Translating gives CASSTLTEGYEQYF.

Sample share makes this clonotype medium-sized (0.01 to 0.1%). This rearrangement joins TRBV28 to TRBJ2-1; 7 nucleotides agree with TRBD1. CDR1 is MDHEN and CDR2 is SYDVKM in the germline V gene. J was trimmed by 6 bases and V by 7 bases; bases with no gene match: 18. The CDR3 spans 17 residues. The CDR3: CASKRDSRHQWSNEQFF. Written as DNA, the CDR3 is TGTGCCAGCAAAAGGGACAGTCGACACCAGTGGAGCAATGAGCAGTTCTTC.

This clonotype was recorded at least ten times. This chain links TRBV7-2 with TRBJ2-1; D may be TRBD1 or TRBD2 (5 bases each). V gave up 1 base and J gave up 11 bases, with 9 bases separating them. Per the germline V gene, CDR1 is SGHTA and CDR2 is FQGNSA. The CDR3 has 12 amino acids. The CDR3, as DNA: TGTGCCAGCAGCTTAGAGGGACCAAAGCAGTTCTTC. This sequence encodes CASSLEGPKQFF.

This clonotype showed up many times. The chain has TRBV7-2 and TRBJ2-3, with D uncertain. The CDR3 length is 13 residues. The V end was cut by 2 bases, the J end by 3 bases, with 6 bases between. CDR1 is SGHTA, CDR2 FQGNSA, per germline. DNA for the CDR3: TGTGCCAGCAGCTTACTTGGAACAGATACGCAGTATTTT. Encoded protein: CASSLLGTDTQYF.

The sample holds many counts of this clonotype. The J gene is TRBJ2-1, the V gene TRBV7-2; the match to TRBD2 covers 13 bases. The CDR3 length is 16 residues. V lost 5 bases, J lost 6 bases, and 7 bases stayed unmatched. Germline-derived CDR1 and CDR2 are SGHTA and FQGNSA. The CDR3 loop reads CASSRGRTSGSNEQFF. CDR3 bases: TGTGCCAGCAGCAGGGGTCGGACTAGCGGGAGCAATGAGCAGTTCTTC. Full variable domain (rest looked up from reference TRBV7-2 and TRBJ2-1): GAGVSQSPSNKVTEKGKDVELRCDPISGHTALYWYRQSLGQGLEFLIYFQGNSAPDKSGLPSDRFSAERTGGSVSTLTIQRTQQEDSAVYLCASSRGRTSGSNEQFFGPGTRLTVL.

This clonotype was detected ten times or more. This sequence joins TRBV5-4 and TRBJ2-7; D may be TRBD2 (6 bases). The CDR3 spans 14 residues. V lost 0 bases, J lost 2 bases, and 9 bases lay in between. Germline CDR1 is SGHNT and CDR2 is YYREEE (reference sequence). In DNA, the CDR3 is TGTGCCAGCAGCTTGGGCGGGGCCGCCTACGAGCAGTACTTC. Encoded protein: CASSLGGAAYEQYF.

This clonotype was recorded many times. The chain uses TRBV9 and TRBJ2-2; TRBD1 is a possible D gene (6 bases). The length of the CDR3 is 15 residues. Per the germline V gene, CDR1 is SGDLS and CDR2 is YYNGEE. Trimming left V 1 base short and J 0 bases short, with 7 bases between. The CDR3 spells CASSVWDTNTGELFF. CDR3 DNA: TGTGCCAGCAGCGTATGGGACACGAACACCGGGGAGCTGTTTTTT.

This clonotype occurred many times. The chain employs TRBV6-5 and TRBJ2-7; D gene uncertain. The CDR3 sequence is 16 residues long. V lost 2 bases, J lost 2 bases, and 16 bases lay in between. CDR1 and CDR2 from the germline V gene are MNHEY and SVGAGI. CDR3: CASSYKYGQPAYEQYF. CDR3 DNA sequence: TGTGCCAGCAGTTACAAGTACGGGCAGCCCGCCTACGAGCAGTACTTC.

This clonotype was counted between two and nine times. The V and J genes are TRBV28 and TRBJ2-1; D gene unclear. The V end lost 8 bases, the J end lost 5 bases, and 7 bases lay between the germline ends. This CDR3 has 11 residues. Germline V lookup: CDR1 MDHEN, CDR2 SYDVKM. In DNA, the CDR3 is TGTGCCAGCGAGGAGAACAATGAGCAGTTCTTC. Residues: CASEENNEQFF.

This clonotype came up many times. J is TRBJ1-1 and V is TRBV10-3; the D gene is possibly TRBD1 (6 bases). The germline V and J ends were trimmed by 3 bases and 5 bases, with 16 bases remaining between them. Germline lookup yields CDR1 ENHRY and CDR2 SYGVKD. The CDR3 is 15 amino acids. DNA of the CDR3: TGTGCCATCAGTGATGGCGGGGGGCGCAGGACTGAAGCTTTCTTT. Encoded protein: CAISDGGGRRTEAFF.

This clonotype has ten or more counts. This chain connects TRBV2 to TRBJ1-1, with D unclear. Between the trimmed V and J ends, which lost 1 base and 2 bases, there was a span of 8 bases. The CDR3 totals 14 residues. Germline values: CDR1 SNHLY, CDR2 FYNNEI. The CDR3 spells CASSEDSLNTEAFF. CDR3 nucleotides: TGTGCCAGCAGTGAAGACAGCCTTAACACTGAAGCTTTCTTT.

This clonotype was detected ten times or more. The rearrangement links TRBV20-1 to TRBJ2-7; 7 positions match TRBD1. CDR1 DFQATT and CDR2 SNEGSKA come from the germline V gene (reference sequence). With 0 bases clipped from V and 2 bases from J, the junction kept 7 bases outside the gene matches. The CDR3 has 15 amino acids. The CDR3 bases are TGCAGTGCTAGAGATGGGCAGGGGGATACCTACGAGCAGTACTTC. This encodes CSARDGQGDTYEQYF.

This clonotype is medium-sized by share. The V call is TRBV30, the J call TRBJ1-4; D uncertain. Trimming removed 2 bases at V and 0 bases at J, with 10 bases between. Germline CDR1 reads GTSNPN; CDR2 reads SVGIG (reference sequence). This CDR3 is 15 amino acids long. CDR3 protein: CAWSPGVATNEKLFF. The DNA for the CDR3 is TGTGCCTGGAGTCCCGGCGTTGCAACTAATGAAAAACTGTTTTTT.

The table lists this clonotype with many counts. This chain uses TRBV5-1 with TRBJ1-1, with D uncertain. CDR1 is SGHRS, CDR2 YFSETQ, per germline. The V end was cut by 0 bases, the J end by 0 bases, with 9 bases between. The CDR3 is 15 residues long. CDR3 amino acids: CASSLVGALNTEAFF. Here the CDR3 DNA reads TGCGCCAGCAGCTTGGTCGGAGCCCTGAACACTGAAGCTTTCTTT. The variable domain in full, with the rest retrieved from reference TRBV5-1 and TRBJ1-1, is KAGVTQTPRYLIKTRGQQVTLSCSPISGHRSVSWYQQTPGQGLQFLFEYFSETQRNKGNFPGRFSGRQFSNSRSEMNVSTLELGDSALYLCASSLVGALNTEAFFGQGTRLTVV.

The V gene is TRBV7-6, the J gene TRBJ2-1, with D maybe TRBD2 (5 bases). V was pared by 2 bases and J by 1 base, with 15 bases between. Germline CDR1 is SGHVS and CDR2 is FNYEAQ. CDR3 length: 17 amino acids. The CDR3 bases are TGTGCCAGCAGCTTAAGCGTGCCGGGGAAATCCTACAATGAGCAGTTCTTC. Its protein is CASSLSVPGKSYNEQFF.

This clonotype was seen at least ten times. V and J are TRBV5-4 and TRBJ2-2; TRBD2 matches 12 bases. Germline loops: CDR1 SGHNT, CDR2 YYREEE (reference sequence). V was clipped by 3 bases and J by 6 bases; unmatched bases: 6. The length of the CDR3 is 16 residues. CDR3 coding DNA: TGTGCCAGCAGCTCTGGACTAGCGGGACTCTCCGGGGAGCTGTTTTTT. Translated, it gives CASSSGLAGLSGELFF. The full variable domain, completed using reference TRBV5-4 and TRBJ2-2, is ETGVTQSPTHLIKTRGQQVTLRCSSQSGHNTVSWYQQALGQGPQFIFQYYREEENGRGNFPPRFSGLQFPNYSSELNVNALELDDSALYLCASSSGLAGLSGELFFGEGSRLTVL.